These 14 T cell receptor beta chains share one sample of origin, sequenced in a study of OX40 agonist ivuxolimab in advanced cancers. Here immunoSEQ multiplex PCR was the method, and the copy in TCRdb shows in-frame clones only, minus some. This table holds fewer than 80,000 clones, around 90% found once. Source: CD4+ or CD8+ T cells sorted from blood, taken in a trial of the OX40 agonist ivuxolimab. The receptors come from an adult with an advanced solid tumor such as melanoma, head and neck, liver or kidney cancer.

About this clone itself: Sequence at one end of the junction differs from germline and may be a read error. The J gene is TRBJ1-5, the V gene TRBV28; TRBD1 is a possible D gene (6 bases). This CDR3 has 15 amino acids. Germline V CDR1 and CDR2: MDHEN, SYDVKM. The CDR3 spells CAGRPTGFINQPQHF. The CDR3 bases are TGTGCCGGCAGACCAACAGGGTTCATCAATCAGCCCCAGCATTTT.

The chain has TRBV27 and TRBJ1-2; possible D gene TRBD1, 5 bases. This CDR3 comprises 14 residues. V lost 6 bases and J 7 bases, leaving 18 bases between the germline ends. Germline V lookup: CDR1 MNHEY, CDR2 SMNVEV (reference sequence). The CDR3 nucleotides are TGTGCCAGCAGCACCTTGGGGGGAACGGGTGGCTACACCTTC. As protein: CASSTLGGTGGYTF.

The V call is TRBV7-9, the J call TRBJ2-7; D uncertain. V dropped 5 bases and J dropped 4 bases, with 12 bases sitting between them. The CDR3 is made up of 13 amino acids. CDR1 is SEHNR and CDR2 is FQNEAQ in the germline V gene (reference sequence). This CDR3 is CASSAEGHYEQYF. The CDR3 DNA follows: TGTGCCAGCAGCGCCGAAGGCCATTACGAGCAGTACTTC. The full variable domain, completed using reference TRBV7-9 and TRBJ2-7, is DTGVSQNPRHKITKRGQNVTFRCDPISEHNRLYWYRQTLGQGPEFLTYFQNEAQLEKSRLLSDRFSAERPKGSFSTLEIQRTEQGDSAMYLCASSAEGHYEQYFGPGTRLTVT.

The genes are TRBV28 and TRBJ2-2; 7 nucleotides match TRBD2. CDR1 is MDHEN and CDR2 is SYDVKM in the germline V gene. Unmatched junction bases numbered 15, after V lost 5 bases and J lost 6 bases. This CDR3 spans 17 amino acids. CDR3 DNA sequence: TGTGCCAGCAGTCCAGAAAGTAGCGGGCAAGGTCCCGGGGAGCTGTTTTTT. Its protein is CASSPESSGQGPGELFF. The whole variable domain, filled in from reference TRBV28 and TRBJ2-2, reads DVKVTQSSRYLVKRTGEKVFLECVQDMDHENMFWYRQDPGLGLRLIYFSYDVKMKEKGDIPEGYSVSREKKERFSLILESASTNQTSMYLCASSPESSGQGPGELFFGEGSRLTVL.

The rearrangement uses TRBV6-1 and TRBJ2-7; D is uncertain. This CDR3 has 11 amino acids. CDR1 is MNHNS and CDR2 is SASEGT in the germline V gene. Trimming left V 7 bases short and J 1 base short, with 5 bases between. The CDR3 sequence is CASISSYEQYF. CDR3 coding DNA: TGTGCCAGCATCAGTTCCTACGAGCAGTACTTC.

The chain carries TRBV5-1 and TRBJ1-3, with a tentative D call TRBD1 (5 bases). Per germline, CDR1 SGHRS and CDR2 YFSETQ. The V end lost 1 base, the J end lost 3 bases, and 17 bases lay between the germline ends. The CDR3 spans 17 residues. CDR3 bases: TGCGCCAGCAGCTTGTTGCCGGGGCTAGGAAGTGGAAACACCATATATTTT. It translates to CASSLLPGLGSGNTIYF.

The J gene is TRBJ1-5, the V gene TRBV7-9, with D uncertain. Germline-derived CDR1 and CDR2 are SEHNR and FQNEAQ (reference sequence). This CDR3 is 13 amino acids long. V lost 5 bases to trimming and J lost 7 bases, with 12 bases between them. The CDR3 region is CASSHGFDQPQHF. Here the CDR3 DNA reads TGTGCCAGCAGCCACGGGTTTGACCAGCCCCAGCATTTT.

The chain is built from TRBV4-2 and TRBJ2-6; D remains ambiguous. Trimming left V 0 bases short and J 0 bases short, with 6 bases between. CDR3 size: 16 residues. Germline V CDR1 and CDR2: LGHNA, YNFKEQ. CDR3 bases: TGTGCCAGCAGCCAAGATGAGCTCTCTGGGGCCAACGTCCTGACTTTC. Amino acid sequence: CASSQDELSGANVLTF.

This clone was seen just once. The CDR3 nucleotides read TGTGCCAGCAGTTCAACTATCGGGACAGATGAAAAACTGTTTTTT. This codes for CASSSTIGTDEKLFF. The rearrangement joins TRBV28 to TRBJ1-4, with 7 bases fitting TRBD1. CDR3 length: 15 residues. With 4 bases clipped from V and 6 bases from J, the junction kept 8 bases outside the gene matches. The germline gives CDR1 MDHEN, CDR2 SYDVKM.

This clone has more than one count but fewer than ten. The chain links TRBV2 to TRBJ2-3; possibly TRBD2 for D (5 bases). In germline, CDR1 is SNHLY, CDR2 FYNNEI. The CDR3 is 15 residues long. Trimming cost V 7 bases and J 0 bases, with 14 bases left between them. The CDR3 DNA sequence: TGTGCCAGCAATGAGTTTACTAGTAGCACAGATACGCAGTATTTT. Its protein is CASNEFTSSTDTQYF.

The chain employs TRBV5-6 and TRBJ2-5; tentative D call: TRBD2 (5 bases). The CDR3 totals 14 residues. Trimming took off 0 bases at V and 4 bases at J, with 10 bases between the two ends. Germline lookup yields CDR1 SGHDT and CDR2 YYEEEE. This chain's CDR3 is CASSLDGEVETQYF. CDR3 bases: TGTGCCAGCAGCTTGGACGGGGAAGTAGAGACCCAGTACTTC.

V is TRBV7-9 and J is TRBJ1-1; unclear D gene. There are 15 residues in the CDR3. Germline V gene data show CDR1 as SEHNR and CDR2 as FQNEAQ (reference sequence). Trimming took off 5 bases at V and 4 bases at J, with 17 bases between the two ends. The CDR3 reads CASSPPVGFGTEAFF. As DNA, the CDR3 is TGTGCCAGCAGCCCCCCCGTCGGGTTTGGCACTGAAGCTTTCTTT.

The chain combines TRBV19 with TRBJ1-1; 8 nucleotides line up with TRBD1. The junction had 4 bases not matched to a gene; V was cut back by 6 bases and J by 4 bases. Germline CDR1 reads LNHDA; CDR2 reads SQIVND (reference sequence). The CDR3 loop spans 13 amino acids. CDR3 sequence reads: CASRLQGVTEAFF. CDR3 nucleotides: TGTGCCAGTAGGCTACAGGGGGTCACTGAAGCTTTCTTT.

J is TRBJ2-1 and V is TRBV30; 9 nucleotides align to TRBD2. From germline, CDR1 is GTSNPN and CDR2 SVGIG (reference sequence). The CDR3 runs to 15 residues. V lost 0 bases, J lost 8 bases, and 8 bases stayed unmatched. The CDR3 nucleotides read TGTGCCTGGAGTGTCGAAGCGGGAGGTTGGGATGAGCAGTTCTTC. Translated, it gives CAWSVEAGGWDEQFF.